This T cell receptor beta chain was identified in a study of T cell changes during pregnancy in multiple sclerosis. Germline CDR1 reads SEHNR; CDR2 reads FQNEAQ (reference sequence). V was cut by 4 bases and J by 5 bases, with 20 bases left in between. The CDR3 loop spans 16 amino acids. The assay was immunoSEQ multiplex PCR, and TCRdb's table has in-frame clones only and misses some. The sample includes about 79,000 clones, approximately 90% of them seen just once. The receptor was derived from a female donor with multiple sclerosis, enrolled in a pregnancy study. The sequencing here drew on CD4+ T cells from peripheral blood mononuclear cells, taken in the second trimester of pregnancy. This chain uses TRBV7-9 with TRBJ2-5; TRBD2 might be the D (6 bases). In DNA, the CDR3 is TGTGCCAGCAGCTCAGCCCCTGGACTACCTAGCGAGACCCAGTACTTC. This codes for CASSSAPGLPSETQYF.